The next 9 T cell receptor beta chains were all read from a single sample in a study of T-cell reconstitution after alpha-beta-depleted transplantation in children. The TCRbeta library was prepared with unique molecular identifiers. Each CDR3 protein is one row after TCRdb ran MiXCR on the PCR reads. This table has fewer than 550,000 distinct CDR3 sequences, over 10% appearing once. Sequencing was performed on PBMCs, mostly from graft donor cells, taken 180 days after TCRalphabeta/CD19-depleted stem cell transplant. These receptors all stem from a female patient between 2 and 15 years old who had a stem cell transplant for aplastic anemia, so the T cells may come from the graft donor.

CDR3 amino acids: CASSQEGYRGAPFF. CDR3 nucleotide sequence: TGCGCCAGCAGCCAAGAGGGGTACAGGGGGGCTCCTTTCTTT. The chain carries TRBV4-1 and TRBJ1-1, with 8 bases that match TRBD1. This CDR3 comprises 14 residues. The germline CDR1 and CDR2 sequences are MGHRA and YSYEKL. The V segment lost 0 bases and the J segment 12 bases; nucleotides outside the gene matches: 9.

The CDR3 sequence is CASSPLTPPLRQFF. CDR3 bases: TGTGCCAGCAGTCCCCTTACCCCCCCTCTGCGGCAGTTCTTC. V gene TRBV7-9 combines with J gene TRBJ2-1; D is uncertain. The CDR3 is 14 residues long. Germline CDR1 SEHNR, CDR2 FQNEAQ (reference sequence). V gave up 6 bases and J gave up 12 bases, with 21 bases separating them.

In this sample, this clonotype turned up a few times. The J gene is TRBJ2-2, the V gene TRBV4-3; TRBD2 agrees at 13 bases. This CDR3 contains 17 residues. CDR1 and CDR2 (germline): LGHNA, YSLEER. V shed 4 bases, J shed 8 bases, and the junction held 10 bases outside the gene matches. The CDR3 DNA sequence: TGCGCCAGCAGCCTTGGACTAGCGGGAGTCAGAACTGGGGAGCTGTTTTTT. It is translated as CASSLGLAGVRTGELFF.

This clonotype has just a few counts. The V and J genes are TRBV20-1 and TRBJ2-5, with D possibly being TRBD2 (6 bases). Germline CDR1 DFQATT, CDR2 SNEGSKA (reference sequence). The CDR3 contains 12 residues. This chain's CDR3 is CRARGSGETQYF. The CDR3, as DNA: TGCAGGGCACGGGGCAGCGGGGAGACCCAGTACTTC.

The rearrangement links TRBV12-3 or TRBV12-4 to TRBJ2-7; 14 bases line up with TRBD2. V trimming: 5 bases; J trimming: 3 bases; junction bases outside the gene matches: 9. This CDR3 is built from 17 residues. CDR3 region: CASSEPGLAGVGYEQYF. The CDR3, as DNA: TGTGCCAGCAGTGAACCGGGACTAGCGGGAGTGGGCTACGAGCAGTACTTC.

This clonotype was found a few times. The CDR3 nucleotides are TGTGCCAGCAGCTTAAAATGGAAGCGGGAGGGCCCAGAGACCCAGTACTTC. Translation gives CASSLKWKREGPETQYF. The chain employs TRBV7-8 and TRBJ2-5; 10 nucleotides agree with TRBD2. Trimming cost V 2 bases and J 4 bases; bases outside gene matches: 10. The CDR3 covers 17 residues. Germline V gives CDR1 SGHVS, CDR2 FQNEAQ.

This clonotype appeared many times. V gene TRBV29-1 combines with J gene TRBJ1-5, with D unclear. This CDR3 has 13 residues. V was pared by 8 bases and J by 0 bases, with 11 bases between. Germline CDR1 reads SQVTM; CDR2 reads ANQGSEA. CDR3: CSIRINSNQPQHF. The CDR3 bases are TGCAGCATACGCATTAATAGCAATCAGCCCCAGCATTTT.

This clonotype was seen more than once but under ten times. The chain links TRBV30 to TRBJ1-5, with D perhaps TRBD1 (6 bases). Trimming removed 0 bases from V and 7 bases from J, with 16 bases in between. This CDR3 contains 15 residues. Germline CDR1 and CDR2: GTSNPN and SVGIG (reference sequence). The CDR3 nucleotides read TGTGCCTGGAGTGTACTTGGGGGGCCGAGGCAGCCCCAGCATTTT. Translated, it gives CAWSVLGGPRQPQHF.

The V call is TRBV30, the J call TRBJ2-7, with D perhaps TRBD1 (5 bases). The CDR3 spans 14 residues. The germline V and J ends were trimmed by 2 bases and 3 bases, with 14 bases remaining between them. CDR1 and CDR2 from the germline V gene are GTSNPN and SVGIG (reference sequence). The CDR3: CAWSLDSKGYEQYF. CDR3 sequence (DNA): TGTGCCTGGAGTCTTGACAGCAAGGGCTACGAGCAGTACTTC.